This record covers a single T cell receptor (beta chain). CDR3 length: 14 amino acids. Trimming stripped 0 bases from V and 6 bases from J, with 9 bases between. Germline CDR1 and CDR2: SGDLS and YYNGEE. This sample was taken from a study of CD8+ T cells in alopecia areata. Turning to the study itself: Administration of oral tofacitinib to treated patients was at 5 to 10 mg twice daily. It was 6 to 18 months of tofacitinib, and then there were 6 months off drug.

cDNA prepared by RNA extraction and subsequent reverse transcription served as the template for sequencing. Assay used: immunoSEQ multiplex PCR; TCRdb lists only in-frame clones, some missing. The sample has some 130,000 clones, 45% to 50% seen once. The V gene is TRBV9, the J gene TRBJ1-4, with unresolved D. The sample in question was CD8+ T cells sorted from blood, obtained at week 0. The receptor was derived from a human donor with alopecia areata. The CDR3 nucleotides are TGTGCCAGCAGCGTAGGATCCTTGGATGAAAAACTGTTTTTT. This gives the protein CASSVGSLDEKLFF.